Listed here are 17 T cell receptor beta chains from one sample, sequenced in a study of post-analysis software for immune sequencing data. Unique molecular identifiers were built into the TCR beta cDNA libraries. TCRdb analysed the PCR reads with MiXCR anew, one entry per CDR3 protein. The sample shows around 400,000 distinct CDR3 sequences, 30% to 45% of them seen only once. Whole-study results and caveats: TRBV5-6, TRBV5-1 and TRBV20-1 belonged to a set of roughly 5 TRBV segments that were more frequent in patients than controls.

These TCRs are of unknown antigen specificity. The specimen was blood. These receptors all come from a girl aged 2-10 years with multiple sclerosis.

Remarks on this clonotype: Its ends do not fully match the called genes, so a read error is possible. V usage is TRBV7-9 and J usage is TRBJ1-2; a weak D match, TRBD1 (6 bases). The CDR3 totals 16 residues. Germline CDR1 is SEHNR and CDR2 is FQNEAQ (reference sequence). The CDR3, as DNA: TGTGCCAGCAACTTAGCGCACAGGGAACGGATAGATGGCTACACCTTC. Protein sequence: CASNLAHRERIDGYTF.

The chain combines TRBV5-1 with TRBJ2-7; 7 bases line up with TRBD1. With V trimmed by 9 bases and J by 7 bases, 19 bases remained unmatched. The CDR3 contains 15 residues. Looked up from germline, CDR1 is SGHRS and CDR2 is YFSETQ. The CDR3 loop reads CATQFLARGHREQYF. CDR3 coding DNA: TGCGCCACCCAATTTTTAGCGAGGGGGCATAGGGAGCAGTACTTC.

This clonotype showed up just a few times. The CDR3 sequence is CATSSGTSGMGEQFF. CDR3 sequence (DNA): TGTGCCACCAGTTCCGGGACTAGCGGGATGGGTGAGCAGTTCTTC. The chain combines TRBV24-1 with TRBJ2-1, with 13 bases aligning to TRBD2. Losses at the gene ends were 6 bases for V and 9 bases for J; bases not matched to a gene: 7. Germline CDR1 and CDR2: KGHDR and SFDVKD. CDR3 size: 15 residues.

The rearrangement joins TRBV29-1 to TRBJ1-2; D gene uncertain. This CDR3 comprises 13 residues. Per the germline V gene, CDR1 is SQVTM and CDR2 is ANQGSEA. V was trimmed by 4 bases and J by 0 bases, leaving 9 bases between them. The CDR3 region is CSVGGVTNYGYTF. DNA of the CDR3: TGCAGCGTTGGTGGCGTAACTAACTATGGCTACACCTTC.

This chain connects TRBV10-3 to TRBJ2-1; D possibly corresponds to TRBD2 (6 bases). V was trimmed by 2 bases and J by 12 bases, leaving 20 bases between them. The germline V gene has CDR1 ENHRY and CDR2 SYGVKD. CDR3 size: 15 residues. The CDR3 DNA follows: TGTGCCATCAGTGAGCAAGGACTACCCGATTGGGCGCAGTTCTTC. Encoded protein: CAISEQGLPDWAQFF.

J is TRBJ2-1 and V is TRBV12-3 or TRBV12-4, with 8 bases matching TRBD2. V shed 8 bases, J shed 3 bases, and the junction held 6 bases outside the gene matches. The CDR3 totals 14 residues. CDR3 residues: CASRGGGDYNEQFF. CDR3 nucleotide sequence: TGTGCCAGCCGGGGGGGAGGAGACTACAATGAGCAGTTCTTC.

V and J are TRBV6-1 and TRBJ2-4, with D perhaps being TRBD1 or TRBD2 (6 bases each). This CDR3 spans 16 amino acids. V lost 6 bases to trimming and J lost 0 bases, with 15 bases between them. CDR1 and CDR2 (germline): MNHNS, SASEGT. The CDR3 protein is CASRFIGGLAKNIQYF. For the CDR3, the DNA is TGTGCCAGCAGGTTTATCGGGGGCCTAGCCAAAAACATTCAGTACTTC.

This clonotype was observed a handful of times. The chain carries TRBV29-1 and TRBJ2-7, with TRBD1 as a possible D gene (6 bases). Trimming left V 5 bases short and J 5 bases short, with 13 bases between. CDR1 and CDR2 (germline): SQVTM, ANQGSEA. This CDR3 has 12 residues. CDR3 loop: CSVTGILDEQYF. The CDR3 bases are TGCAGCGTTACAGGGATCCTCGACGAGCAGTACTTC.

The chain carries TRBV28 and TRBJ1-6; no firm D call. With 8 bases removed from V and 7 bases from J, the gap between germline ends came to 18 bases. The CDR3 loop spans 15 amino acids. Looked up from germline, CDR1 is MDHEN and CDR2 is SYDVKM. The DNA of the CDR3 is TGTGCCAGCGGGCTCCCCACTTTGGGGAATTCACCCCTCCACTTT. Protein product: CASGLPTLGNSPLHF. Filled out from reference TRBV28 and TRBJ1-6, the complete variable domain reads DVKVTQSSRYLVKRTGEKVFLECVQDMDHENMFWYRQDPGLGLRLIYFSYDVKMKEKGDIPEGYSVSREKKERFSLILESASTNQTSMYLCASGLPTLGNSPLHFGNGTRLTVT.

Only a few counts were recorded for this clonotype. This rearrangement joins TRBV7-2 to TRBJ2-7; TRBD2 is a possible D gene (6 bases). This CDR3 spans 15 amino acids. Trimming removed 1 base from V and 5 bases from J, with 15 bases in between. Germline V gives CDR1 SGHTA, CDR2 FQGNSA. The CDR3: CASSLGPGRKNEQYF. In nucleotides, the CDR3 is TGTGCCAGCAGCTTAGGCCCGGGGAGGAAAAACGAGCAGTACTTC.

This clonotype was seen only a few times. This chain connects TRBV7-9 to TRBJ2-7; D is perhaps TRBD1 or TRBD2 (5 bases each). The CDR3 runs 15 residues. The germline V gene has CDR1 SEHNR and CDR2 FQNEAQ (reference sequence). V was shortened by 4 bases and J by 3 bases, with 16 bases between the two germline ends. The CDR3 nucleotides are TGTGCCAGCAGCTCCCTGGGGGACCCCGACTACGAGCAGTACTTC. Translated: CASSSLGDPDYEQYF.

The gene calls are TRBV9 and TRBJ2-1; 11 nucleotides agree with TRBD2. The CDR3 runs 16 residues. Germline trimming cut 4 bases from V and 10 bases from J; bases unmatched to any gene: 13. CDR1 and CDR2 from the germline V gene are SGDLS and YYNGEE. The CDR3 is CASSSRATSGANEQFF. The CDR3 DNA is TGTGCCAGCAGCTCCCGTGCGACTAGCGGGGCAAACGAGCAGTTCTTC.

The rearrangement joins TRBV20-1 to TRBJ1-2, with 9 bases aligning to TRBD1. The CDR3 length is 15 residues. V gave up 0 bases and J gave up 0 bases; unmatched junction bases: 2. The V gene's germline CDR1 is DFQATT and CDR2 SNEGSKA (reference sequence). CDR3: CSARDWTGANYGYTF. CDR3 nucleotides: TGCAGTGCTAGAGATTGGACAGGGGCTAACTATGGCTACACCTTC.

This clonotype occurred a few times. The chain links TRBV20-1 to TRBJ1-5; D gene unclear. This CDR3 is 13 amino acids long. Trimming pared 6 bases from V and 4 bases from J, leaving 13 bases between. CDR1 and CDR2 from the germline V gene are DFQATT and SNEGSKA (reference sequence). The CDR3 is CSAGGRGNQPQHF. For the CDR3, the DNA is TGCAGTGCCGGTGGACGGGGAAATCAGCCCCAGCATTTT.

This clonotype was seen many times. The V call is TRBV7-9, the J call TRBJ1-2; no reliable D call. The CDR3 is 13 residues long. Trimming took off 5 bases at V and 3 bases at J, with 10 bases between the two ends. Germline V lookup: CDR1 SEHNR, CDR2 FQNEAQ (reference sequence). CDR3 region: CASSQHRDYGYTF. The CDR3 nucleotides read TGTGCCAGCAGCCAACACAGAGACTATGGCTACACCTTC. The variable domain in full, with the rest retrieved from reference TRBV7-9 and TRBJ1-2, is DTGVSQNPRHKITKRGQNVTFRCDPISEHNRLYWYRQTLGQGPEFLTYFQNEAQLEKSRLLSDRFSAERPKGSFSTLEIQRTEQGDSAMYLCASSQHRDYGYTFGSGTRLTVV.

The chain joins TRBV5-1 to TRBJ2-1; TRBD2 aligns across 10 bases. The germline CDR1 and CDR2 sequences are SGHRS and YFSETQ. The CDR3 is made up of 18 amino acids. After removal of 4 bases from V and 0 bases from J, the junction contained 10 bases not matched to a gene. The CDR3, as DNA: TGCGCCAGCAGCCCCTGGACTAGCGGACTAAGCTCCTACAATGAGCAGTTCTTC. Translating gives CASSPWTSGLSSYNEQFF.

This chain joins TRBV24-1 and TRBJ2-3; a possible D gene is TRBD2 (6 bases). Germline assignment: CDR1 KGHDR and CDR2 SFDVKD. The CDR3 loop spans 13 amino acids. Trimming cost V 9 bases and J 3 bases, with 12 bases left between them. The CDR3 sequence is CATDGSATDTQYF. The CDR3 nucleotides are TGTGCCACCGACGGGAGCGCAACAGATACGCAGTATTTT.